This paragraph covers one TCR beta chain sequence. Its antigen remains unknown. These data belong to a study of blood T cells in healthy people across ages. Findings and caveats of the study: From one million sequenced T cells, diversity estimates were lower bounds.

This CDR3 is built from 14 residues. Trimming pared 7 bases from V and 5 bases from J, leaving 18 bases between. The V gene's germline CDR1 is MNHEY and CDR2 SVGEGT. PCR was performed a second time for about 7 to 11 cycles using a sample-barcoded 5' primer and a J-beta primer mix. Using its own MiXCR run on the 5' RACE reads, TCRdb lists one record per CDR3 protein. The sample includes around 1,000,000 distinct CDR3 sequences, around 27% of them seen just once. The sample also formed part of further work on T cells of mothers and their children.

The sequence came from a girl aged 2-15 years in good health. V usage is TRBV6-2 or TRBV6-3 and J usage is TRBJ2-7, with D perhaps TRBD1 (7 bases). Specimen: blood. CDR3 nucleotide sequence: TGTGCCAGCACCCCGGCGGGACAGTGGGACGAGCAGTACTTC. This gives the protein CASTPAGQWDEQYF.